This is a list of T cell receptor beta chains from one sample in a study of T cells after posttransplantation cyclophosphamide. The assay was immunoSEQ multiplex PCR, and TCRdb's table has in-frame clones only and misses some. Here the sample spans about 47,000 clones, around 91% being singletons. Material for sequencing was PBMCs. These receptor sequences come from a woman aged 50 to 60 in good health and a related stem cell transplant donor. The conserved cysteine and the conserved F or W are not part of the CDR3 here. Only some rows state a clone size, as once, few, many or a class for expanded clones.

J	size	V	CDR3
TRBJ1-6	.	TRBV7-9	ASSFGGARNSPLH
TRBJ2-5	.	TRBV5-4	ASSLNIQETQY
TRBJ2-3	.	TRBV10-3	ATSTLAGVSDTQY
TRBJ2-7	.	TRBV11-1	ASSSLAGLAGYEQY
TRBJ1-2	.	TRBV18	ASSPPDREYGYT
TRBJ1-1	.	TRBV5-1	ASTWALRTHQGITEAF
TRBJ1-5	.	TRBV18	ASSGQGLRPQH
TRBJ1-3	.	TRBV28	ASSIRQEPGNTIY
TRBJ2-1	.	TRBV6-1	ASSEAVVVRGDNEQF
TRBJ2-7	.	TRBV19	ASSMIPGTGGGSYEQY
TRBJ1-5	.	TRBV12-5	ASGLDTVPQH
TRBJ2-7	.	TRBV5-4	ASSLGQGSEQY
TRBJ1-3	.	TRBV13	ASSLKTRGNTIY
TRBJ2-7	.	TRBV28	ASSFIGGNSEEQY
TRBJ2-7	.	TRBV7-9	ASSLTPSDLAYEQY
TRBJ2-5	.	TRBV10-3	ATTGGWGGQKTQY
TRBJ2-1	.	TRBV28	ASSPTRGGGSEQF
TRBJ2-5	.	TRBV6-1	ASSVPSGGAIETQY
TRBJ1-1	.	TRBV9	ASSVGTGMNTEAF
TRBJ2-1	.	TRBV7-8	ASSSLAGVSHNEQF
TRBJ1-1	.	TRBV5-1	ASSFRGGTEAF
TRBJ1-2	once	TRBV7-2	ASSLGQRLDGLYGYT
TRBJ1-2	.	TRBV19	ASERTAANYGYT
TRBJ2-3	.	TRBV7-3	ASSELGGDTQY
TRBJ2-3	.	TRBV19	ASSSPGLAGGATQY
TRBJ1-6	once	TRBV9	ASSLQGNSPLH
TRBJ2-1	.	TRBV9	ASSVAEREVFGEQF
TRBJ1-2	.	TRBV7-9	ASSVAAGSSYYGYT
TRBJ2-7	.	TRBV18	ASSPSRGTYEQY
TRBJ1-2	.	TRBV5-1	ASSTGSDYGYT
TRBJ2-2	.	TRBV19	ASSGTSYKAELF
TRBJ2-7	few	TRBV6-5	ASSYSGRNEQY
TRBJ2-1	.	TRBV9	ASSPSGSPSYNEQF
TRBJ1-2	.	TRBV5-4	ASSSGVNAGYT
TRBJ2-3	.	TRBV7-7	ASSPRLAGGTDTQY
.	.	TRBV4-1	ASSQGGGDRHYEQY
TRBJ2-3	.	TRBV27	ASSSRGSGYITDTQY
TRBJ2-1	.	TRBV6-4	ASSVHFSGSSYNEQF
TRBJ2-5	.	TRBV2	ASSEWRDRGLETQY
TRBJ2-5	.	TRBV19	ASTPDRGTGGETQY
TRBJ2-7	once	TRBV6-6	ASSYLGTGSYEQY
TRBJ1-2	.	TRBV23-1	ASSQRARVEGGYGYT
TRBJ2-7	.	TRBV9	ASSVGQTSGPYEQY
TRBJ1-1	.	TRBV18	ASSPPAGENTEAF
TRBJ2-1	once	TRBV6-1	ASSEGRGGLEEQF
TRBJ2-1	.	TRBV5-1	ASKGQTLEQF
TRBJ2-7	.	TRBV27	ASSDRGGYEQY
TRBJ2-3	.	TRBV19	ASSGGTSGYSTDTQY